This TCR beta chain was sequenced for a study of blood T cell repertoires in COVID-19. Study-level background: Nucleic acid was either cDNA or gDNA, and it came from T cells, B-cell-depleted T cells, or PBMCs.

V was clipped by 4 bases and J by 3 bases; unmatched bases: 6. The CDR3 extends over 15 amino acids. Germline V gene data show CDR1 as MNHEY and CDR2 as SVGEGT. Authors' processing steps: How many nucleated cells were present was estimated from reference gene primer amplification. Profiled with immunoSEQ multiplex PCR; TCRdb holds only in-frame clones, not every one. Clone size and V and J calls were adopted from that table, with D and trimming inferred from the DNA. The sample has some 54,000 clones, around 85% seen once. V and J are TRBV6-2 or TRBV6-3 and TRBJ1-5; 7 positions match TRBD1. This receptor was taken from a woman of 80 years or more with COVID-19, enrolled during active disease. The source material was peripheral blood. The CDR3 DNA reads as TGTGCCAGCAGTTTCGGGGGACAGATCAATCAGCCCCAGCATTTT. Amino acids: CASSFGGQINQPQHF.